Listed below are T cell receptor beta chains from one sample, sequenced in a study of CD8+ T cells in alopecia areata. Produced via immunoSEQ multiplex PCR; TCRdb's table is partial and in-frame only. The data hold about 300,000 clones, with 58% observed a single time. Sequenced material: CD4+ T cells sorted from blood, taken at week 24, from a patient treated with tofacitinib. All receptors come from a human donor with alopecia areata. CDR3s include the opening cysteine and the closing phenylalanine or tryptophan. Fields, in order: V gene, clone size, J gene, D gene, CDR3 length, CDR3 protein, CDR3 DNA. The D gene is left open where the match is weak. Clone size is not always given. Where it is, it says once, few, many or a class for expanded clones.

TRBV29-1	few	TRBJ2-7	NA	12	CSVDGSSYEQYF	TGCAGCGTTGATGGGAGCTCCTACGAGCAGTACTTC
TRBV4-1	few	TRBJ1-5	NA	16	CASSQDTVGSNQPQHF	TGCGCCAGCAGCCAAGATACGGTAGGGAGCAATCAGCCCCAGCATTTT
TRBV29-1	few	TRBJ1-5	NA	12	CSVGEGNQPQHF	TGCAGCGTTGGAGAGGGGAATCAGCCCCAGCATTTT
TRBV6-5	NA	TRBJ1-2	NA	13	CASTQTEGLGYTF	TGTGCCAGCACCCAGACTGAGGGCCTAGGCTACACCTTC
TRBV27	NA	TRBJ2-2	TRBD1	14	CASSSPSRGLWLFF	TGTGCCAGCAGTTCCCCGTCCAGGGGGCTGTGGCTGTTTTTT
TRBV6-1	NA	TRBJ1-2	NA	10	CASSVTRYTF	TGTGCCAGCAGCGTTACTCGCTACACCTTC
TRBV30	NA	TRBJ1-5	NA	15	CAWSVTPSGNQPQHF	TGTGCCTGGAGTGTAACCCCCTCGGGCAATCAGCCCCAGCATTTT
TRBV11-2	NA	TRBJ2-5	NA	15	CASSLVASLQETQYF	TGTGCCAGCAGCTTAGTAGCCTCCTTACAAGAGACCCAGTACTTC
TRBV5-6	NA	TRBJ2-7	NA	14	CASSLVPGMEEQYF	TGTGCCAGCAGCTTGGTGCCAGGGATGGAAGAGCAGTACTTC
TRBV28	few	TRBJ2-1	NA	11	CASSPYNEQFF	TGTGCCAGCAGCCCTTACAATGAGCAGTTCTTC
TRBV6-5	NA	TRBJ2-3	NA	15	CASSYSGHNTDTQYF	TGTGCCAGCAGTTACTCGGGACACAACACAGATACGCAGTATTTT
TRBV18	few	TRBJ2-3	NA	13	CASSPPSTDTQYF	TGTGCCAGCTCACCACCGAGCACAGATACGCAGTATTTT
TRBV28	NA	TRBJ2-3	NA	11	CASSSPGTLAF	TGTGCCAGCAGTTCCCCCGGGACATTGGCTTTT
TRBV30	NA	TRBJ2-3	NA	12	CAWNPGTDTQYF	TGTGCCTGGAACCCAGGGACAGATACGCAGTATTTT
TRBV27	few	TRBJ1-2	TRBD1	14	CASRGTGRGYGYTF	TGTGCCAGCAGGGGGACAGGGAGAGGCTATGGCTACACCTTC
TRBV6-6	NA	TRBJ1-2	NA	10	CASSLGGYTF	TGTGCCAGCAGCTTGGGTGGCTACACCTTC
TRBV7-9	NA	TRBJ2-1	TRBD2	16	CASSLDSTGGYNEQFF	TGTGCCAGCAGCTTAGACTCTACGGGGGGATACAATGAGCAGTTCTTC
TRBV10-3	NA	TRBJ2-3	TRBD2	15	CAISVGGGATDTQYF	TGTGCCATCAGTGTTGGCGGGGGGGCAACAGATACGCAGTATTTT
TRBV30	NA	TRBJ2-4	NA	14	CAWSVTGGGYIQYF	TGTGCCTGGAGTGTAACGGGGGGCGGGTACATTCAGTACTTC
TRBV7-2	NA	TRBJ2-3	NA	14	CASSLAQDTDTQYF	TGTGCCAGCAGCTTAGCGCAGGACACAGATACGCAGTATTTT
TRBV30	NA	TRBJ1-6	NA	14	CAWSSRESHSPLHF	TGTGCCTGGAGCAGTCGGGAGAGCCATTCACCCCTCCACTTT
TRBV30	NA	TRBJ1-1	NA	13	CAWSVRANTEAFF	TGTGCCTGGAGTGTACGTGCGAACACTGAAGCTTTCTTT
TRBV4-1	NA	TRBJ1-2	NA	13	CASSHRAAGGYTF	TGCGCCAGCAGCCACCGGGCTGCGGGAGGCTACACCTTC
TRBV6-6	NA	TRBJ1-5	NA	14	CASSNRVRNQPQHF	TGTGCCAGCAGTAACAGGGTTAGGAATCAGCCCCAGCATTTT
TRBV6-1	NA	TRBJ1-2	NA	15	CASRGPVPTNYGYTF	TGTGCCAGCAGGGGGCCTGTCCCCACTAACTATGGCTACACCTTC
TRBV14	NA	TRBJ1-2	NA	14	CASSQQQWGYGYTF	TGTGCCAGCAGCCAACAACAGTGGGGCTATGGCTACACCTTC
TRBV7-2	NA	TRBJ1-2	NA	16	CASSPKPRGAKYGYTF	TGTGCCAGCAGCCCCAAACCCAGGGGCGCCAAATATGGCTACACCTTC
TRBV27	NA	TRBJ2-5	TRBD2	16	CASSNPSGGVQETQYF	TGTGCCAGCAGCAACCCTAGCGGGGGAGTGCAAGAGACCCAGTACTTC
TRBV5-1	few	TRBJ2-4	NA	15	CASSRRGSAKNIQYF	TGCGCCAGCAGCCGGAGAGGGTCGGCCAAAAACATTCAGTACTTC
TRBV5-1	NA	TRBJ2-1	TRBD1	15	CASTPGQGAFNEQFF	TGCGCCAGCACTCCGGGACAGGGGGCCTTCAATGAGCAGTTCTTC
TRBV29-1	NA	TRBJ1-1	TRBD1	12	CSPLQGMTEAFF	TGCAGCCCTCTACAGGGGATGACTGAAGCTTTCTTT
TRBV7-2	few	TRBJ2-5	NA	14	CASSLGGLLETQYF	TGTGCCAGCAGCTTAGGGGGTCTTTTGGAGACCCAGTACTTC
TRBV7-8	NA	TRBJ2-5	NA	14	CASSSGRIQETQYF	TGTGCCAGCAGCTCAGGCAGAATCCAAGAGACCCAGTACTTC
TRBV5-1	NA	TRBJ2-3	TRBD2	13	CASSAGSTDTQYF	TGCGCCAGCTCAGCGGGGAGCACAGATACGCAGTATTTT
TRBV5-6	NA	TRBJ1-5	NA	14	CASSTRTAIQPQHF	TGTGCCAGCAGCACCCGGACAGCGATTCAGCCCCAGCATTTT
TRBV6-6	NA	TRBJ1-2	NA	14	CASSYLPDSYGYTF	TGTGCCAGCAGTTACCTACCCGACAGCTATGGCTACACCTTC
TRBV30	NA	TRBJ2-6	NA	15	CAWVLPWAGANVLTF	TGTGCCTGGGTTCTTCCCTGGGCTGGGGCCAACGTCCTGACTTTC
TRBV27	few	TRBJ2-2	NA	15	CASSLSRAAHGELFF	TGTGCCAGCAGTTTATCCAGGGCAGCTCACGGGGAGCTGTTTTTT
TRBV20-1	NA	TRBJ2-5	NA	11	CSVESQETQYF	TGCAGTGTGGAGAGTCAAGAGACCCAGTACTTC
TRBV2	few	TRBJ1-5	TRBD1	15	CASSPTGVGNQPQHF	TGTGCCAGCAGTCCGACAGGGGTAGGGAATCAGCCCCAGCATTTT
TRBV5-4	NA	TRBJ2-1	NA	14	CASSSPGVRNEQFF	TGTGCCAGCAGCTCCCCGGGGGTACGCAATGAGCAGTTCTTC
TRBV28	NA	TRBJ2-7	TRBD2	15	CASPPRAGGSYEQYF	TGTGCCAGTCCCCCGCGGGCGGGGGGCTCCTACGAGCAGTACTTC
TRBV30	NA	TRBJ1-1	NA	13	CAWRRTTNTEAFF	TGTGCCTGGAGGCGGACTACCAACACTGAAGCTTTCTTT
TRBV2	NA	TRBJ1-6	TRBD1	14	CASTPGQSNSPLHF	TGTGCCAGTACCCCGGGACAGTCTAATTCACCCCTCCACTTT
TRBV6-6	NA	TRBJ2-1	TRBD2	15	CASSLARGGANEQFF	TGTGCCAGCAGTCTCGCCCGCGGGGGGGCCAATGAGCAGTTCTTC
TRBV2	NA	TRBJ1-5	NA	13	CASSESRNQPQHF	TGTGCCAGCAGTGAATCGAGGAACCAGCCCCAGCATTTT
TRBV6-6	NA	TRBJ2-7	NA	11	CASAGPYEQYF	TGTGCCAGCGCAGGCCCCTACGAGCAGTACTTC
TRBV4-3	few	TRBJ1-4	NA	12	CASSSQVEKLFF	TGCGCCAGCAGTTCCCAGGTCGAAAAACTGTTTTTT
TRBV4-1	NA	TRBJ1-6	NA	16	CASSQEGAQINSPLHF	TGCGCCAGCAGCCAAGAGGGGGCCCAAATCAATTCACCCCTCCACTTT
TRBV7-2	few	TRBJ2-6	NA	11	CASRGANVLTF	TGTGCCAGCAGAGGGGCCAACGTCCTGACTTTC
TRBV4-3	NA	TRBJ2-7	NA	14	CASSQDRGSLEQYF	TGCGCCAGCAGCCAAGACAGGGGATCCCTCGAGCAGTACTTC